The sequence of this T cell receptor beta chain was determined in a study of blood T cells in healthy people across ages. Next came a second PCR, run for about 6 to 11 cycles, which used a sample-barcoded 5' primer along with a J-beta primer mix. TCRdb re-called the 5' RACE reads with MiXCR, one entry per CDR3 protein. The sample holds 1.5 million to 2 million distinct CDR3 sequences, roughly 27% seen once. There are many counts of this clonotype. The germline gives CDR1 SGHNT, CDR2 YYREEE (reference sequence). Trimming pared 1 base from V and 6 bases from J, leaving 11 bases between. The CDR3 is 14 residues long.

The receptor's source is a woman aged 30 to 39 in good health. Sequenced input: blood. V and J are TRBV5-4 and TRBJ2-4, with a possible D match to TRBD2 (7 bases). The CDR3 spells CASSLSGGLNIQYF. The CDR3 DNA reads TGTGCCAGCAGCTTGTCGGGGGGCTTAAACATTCAGTACTTC.